The TCR beta chain under discussion was sequenced for a study of cytomegalovirus exposure and HLA in healthy donors. PCR primers comprised 60 Vbeta and 13 Jbeta primers. TCRdb's table, derived via immunoSEQ multiplex PCR, lists solely in-frame clones and lacks some. This table has roughly 200,000 clones, approximately 90% appearing once. V was cut by 0 bases and J by 1 base, with 10 bases left in between. Germline lookup yields CDR1 GTSNPN and CDR2 SVGIG (reference sequence). CDR3 length: 15 amino acids. The specimen was PBMCs. The sequence was collected from a boy aged 2 to 10 in good health and CMV-seronegative. J is TRBJ1-3 and V is TRBV30; D gene unclear. The CDR3 DNA reads TGTGCCTGGAGTGTAGCGCACTCTTCTGGAAACACCATATATTTT. This translates into CAWSVAHSSGNTIYF.